This T cell receptor beta chain stems from a study of blood T cell repertoires in COVID-19. The repertoire was sequenced with immunoSEQ multiplex PCR; TCRdb's copy has only in-frame clones and lacks some. The top ten clones hold under 0.75% of a sample with fewer than 500,000 clones, 87% of them seen once. V lost 6 bases and J lost 2; bases outside the gene matches: 5. There are 15 residues in the CDR3. Germline CDR1 SGHRS, CDR2 YFSETQ. The source material was PBMCs or T cells enriched from blood (not recorded which). V gene TRBV5-1 combines with J gene TRBJ2-7; the match to TRBD2 covers 13 bases. This TCR derives from a young woman who had recovered from COVID-19. The CDR3 is CASTGTSGATYEQYF. The CDR3 nucleotides are TGCGCCAGCACCGGGACTAGCGGGGCCACCTACGAGCAGTACTTC.